Listed here is a single T cell receptor beta chain. The antigen it binds to is not known. Within one base of it there is no much larger clone, and no base qualities were kept. These data are taken from a study of response to subunit inactivated influenza vaccine (dated by TCRdb to about 2018). Broadly, across the study: To follow how T cells responded to a trivalent subunit inactivated influenza vaccine, the researchers relied on deep quantitative profiling of the T cell receptor repertoire.

Paper-wide results and their limitations: The authors suggested that each seasonal influenza vaccination may recruit only a limited number of new T cells.

Relative to germline, V is 6 bases shorter and J is 2 bases shorter, with 18 bases between their ends. The CDR3 measures 16 amino acids from cysteine to phenylalanine. The read is trimmed to its CDR3 DNA, 48 bases read in frame from base 1. Looking up the germline V gene yields CDR1 MDHEN and CDR2 SYDVKM. The library was prepared using RT-PCR. TCRdb records Illumina HiSeq 2500 as the sequencer. TCRdb trimmed public reads at Q25 via fastp, called clones via MiXCR and kept in-frame beta chains. Each CDR3 protein gets just one entry, which takes the most common genes and DNA from the rows behind it. The sample table lists hundreds of thousands of distinct CDR3 sequences, over 9.5% of them with a count of one. The ten largest clones add up to about 10% of the sample.

The clonotype originates from a man aged 45-65 years who received an inactivated influenza vaccine. Donor details come from another sample of the same person, matched by shared clones. The material sequenced was PBMCs from blood, taken on the day of vaccination. The chain links TRBV28 with TRBJ2-3; the D gene is not confidently resolved. The DNA is TGTGCCAGCAGCGACCTTCGGACCCCCTACACAGATACGCAGTATTTT. This sequence encodes CASSDLRTPYTDTQYF. Full variable domain (CDR3 extended with the reference TRBV28 and TRBJ2-3 proteins): DVKVTQSSRYLVKRTGEKVFLECVQDMDHENMFWYRQDPGLGLRLIYFSYDVKMKEKGDIPEGYSVSREKKERFSLILESASTNQTSMYLCASSDLRTPYTDTQYFGPGTRLTVL.